The 5 T cell receptor beta chains in this list originate from one sample, sequenced in a study of shared clonotypes between healthy human individuals. The protocol was immunoSEQ multiplex PCR, while the TCRdb copy is restricted to in-frame clones and leaves out a portion. The table records around 2.5 million clones, roughly 93% of them present only once. The sample was naive CD4+ T cells from PBMCs. The subset was: CD45RA+ positively selected. These receptors originate from a man younger than 35 in good health. Some clones in this sample may be carry-over from other donors' samples.

V usage is TRBV5-1 and J usage is TRBJ1-6, with D possibly being TRBD1 (5 bases). The CDR3 length is 15 residues. V lost 4 bases to trimming and J lost 6 bases, with 14 bases between them. Germline lookup yields CDR1 SGHRS and CDR2 YFSETQ. CDR3 loop: CASSALGGTNSPLHF. As DNA, the CDR3 is TGCGCCAGCAGCGCGTTGGGGGGTACTAATTCACCCCTCCACTTT. The complete variable domain, with remaining parts taken from reference TRBV5-1 and TRBJ1-6, reads KAGVTQTPRYLIKTRGQQVTLSCSPISGHRSVSWYQQTPGQGLQFLFEYFSETQRNKGNFPGRFSGRQFSNSRSEMNVSTLELGDSALYLCASSALGGTNSPLHFGNGTRLTVT.

The chain joins TRBV4-2 to TRBJ2-3; 12 bases are shared with TRBD2. V was pared by 4 bases and J by 3 bases, with 14 bases of the junction left unmatched. The CDR3 is made up of 19 amino acids. Germline V gene sequence: CDR1 LGHNA, CDR2 YNFKEQ. The CDR3 nucleotides are TGTGCCAGCAGCCTAGTCACTAGCGGGAGGACGCTTTCGACAGATACGCAGTATTTT. This sequence encodes CASSLVTSGRTLSTDTQYF.

The CDR3 protein is CAISEIESTYNEQFF. The CDR3 DNA sequence: TGTGCCATCAGCGAAATAGAGTCTACGTACAATGAGCAGTTCTTC. The V call is TRBV10-3, the J call TRBJ2-1; no definite D call. CDR1 is ENHRY and CDR2 is SYGVKD in the germline V gene. CDR3 size: 15 residues. The ends were cut back, 6 bases at V and 4 bases at J, with 16 bases in the middle.

The chain carries TRBV19 and TRBJ2-1; 10 positions agree with TRBD2. CDR1 is LNHDA, CDR2 SQIVND, per germline (reference sequence). The length of the CDR3 is 14 residues. Trimming at V came to 8 bases and at J to 8 bases, leaving 9 bases not matched to a gene. The CDR3 sequence is CASLAGDLRHEQFF. The CDR3 coding sequence is TGTGCCAGTCTAGCGGGAGACCTCCGGCATGAGCAGTTCTTC.

The chain couples TRBV6-6 to TRBJ1-1, with D maybe TRBD1 (5 bases). The germline CDR1 and CDR2 sequences are MNHNY and SVGAGI (reference sequence). Between the trimmed V and J ends, which lost 5 bases and 4 bases, there was a span of 17 bases. The CDR3 loop spans 15 amino acids. This CDR3 is CASSPEDGRGTEAFF. CDR3 DNA sequence: TGTGCCAGCAGTCCGGAAGACGGGAGGGGCACTGAAGCTTTCTTT.